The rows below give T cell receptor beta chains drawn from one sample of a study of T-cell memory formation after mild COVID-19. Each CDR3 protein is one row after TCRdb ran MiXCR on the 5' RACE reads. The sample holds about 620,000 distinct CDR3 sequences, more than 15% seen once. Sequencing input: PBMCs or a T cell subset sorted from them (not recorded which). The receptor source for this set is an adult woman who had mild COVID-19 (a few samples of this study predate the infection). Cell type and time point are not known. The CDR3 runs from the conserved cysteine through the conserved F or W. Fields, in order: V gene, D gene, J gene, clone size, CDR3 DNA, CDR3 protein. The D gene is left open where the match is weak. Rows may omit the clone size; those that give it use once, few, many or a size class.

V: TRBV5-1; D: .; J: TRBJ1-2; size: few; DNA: TGCGCCAGCAGCTCGGGGGATGGTTATGGCTACACCTTC; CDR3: CASSSGDGYGYTF
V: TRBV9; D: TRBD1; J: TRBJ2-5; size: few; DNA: TGTGCCAGCAGCGTCGGCGGGGGACAGGGTTCGGAGACCCAGTACTTC; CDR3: CASSVGGGQGSETQYF
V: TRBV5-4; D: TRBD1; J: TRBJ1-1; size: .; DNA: TGTGCCAGCAGCACCCAGGACAGGCCTCGTGAAGCTTTCTTT; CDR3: CASSTQDRPREAFF
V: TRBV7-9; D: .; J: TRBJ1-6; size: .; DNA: TGTGCCAGCAGCCGCACTTGGGGCAGGAATAATTCACCCCTCCACTTT; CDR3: CASSRTWGRNNSPLHF
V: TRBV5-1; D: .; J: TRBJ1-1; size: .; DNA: TGCGCCAGCAGCTTGATCCCGGAGAACACTGAAGCTTTCTTT; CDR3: CASSLIPENTEAFF
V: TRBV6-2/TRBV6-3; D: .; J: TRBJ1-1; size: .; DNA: TGTGCCAGCAGTTTCGCAGGGCCGAACACTGAAGCTTTCTTT; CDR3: CASSFAGPNTEAFF
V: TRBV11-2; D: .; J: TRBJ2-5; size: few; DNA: TGTGCCAGCAGCTTAGAACCTATACAAGAGACCCAGTACTTC; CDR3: CASSLEPIQETQYF
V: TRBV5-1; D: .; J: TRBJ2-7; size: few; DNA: TGCGCCAGCAGCTGGGGCCGGGGGGCTAGCTACGAGCAGTACTTC; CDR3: CASSWGRGASYEQYF
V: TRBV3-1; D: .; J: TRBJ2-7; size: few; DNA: TGTGCCAGCAGCCAAGGGGCCGGGGGCTGGTACGAGCAGTACTTC; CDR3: CASSQGAGGWYEQYF
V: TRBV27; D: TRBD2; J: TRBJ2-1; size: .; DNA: TGTGCCAGCTCGGGGACTAGCGTGGTCGGTGAGCAGTTCTTC; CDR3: CASSGTSVVGEQFF
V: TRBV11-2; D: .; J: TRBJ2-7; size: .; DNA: TGTGCCAGCAGCCCGATGATGCTAGCGAGTGAGCAGTACTTC; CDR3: CASSPMMLASEQYF
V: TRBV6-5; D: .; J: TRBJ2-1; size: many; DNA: TGTGCCAGCCGAGACAGGTTTAAGGGTGAGCAGTTCTTC; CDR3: CASRDRFKGEQFF
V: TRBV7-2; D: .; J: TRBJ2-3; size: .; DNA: TGTGCCACCGCCCCGACCGGGGGCACAGATACGCAGTATTTT; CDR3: CATAPTGGTDTQYF
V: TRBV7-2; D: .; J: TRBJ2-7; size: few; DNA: TGTGCCTGTGGGTTCGGGGTCGAGCAGTACTTC; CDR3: CACGFGVEQYF
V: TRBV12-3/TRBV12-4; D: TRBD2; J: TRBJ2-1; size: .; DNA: TGTGCCAGCAGTTTAGTTAGTGGACTAGCGGGGGGTTACAATGAGCAGTTCTTC; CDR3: CASSLVSGLAGGYNEQFF
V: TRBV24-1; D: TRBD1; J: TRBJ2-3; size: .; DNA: TGTGCCACCAGTGTGTTAAGACAGGGGGCCAGAAGCACAGATACGCAGTATTTT; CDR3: CATSVLRQGARSTDTQYF
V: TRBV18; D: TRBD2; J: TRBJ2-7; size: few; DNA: TGTGCCAGCTCACCACCCCGGCTAGCGGTAACCTACGAGCAGTACTTC; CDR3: CASSPPRLAVTYEQYF
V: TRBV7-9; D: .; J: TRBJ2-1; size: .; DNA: TGTGCCAGCAGCTTAGCGGGGAAAGAGCAGTTCTTC; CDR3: CASSLAGKEQFF
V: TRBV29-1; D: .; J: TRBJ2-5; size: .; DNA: TGCAGCGTCCTGGAAGTCCAAGAGACCCAGTACTTC; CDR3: CSVLEVQETQYF
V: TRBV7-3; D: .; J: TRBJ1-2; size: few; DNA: TGTGCCAGCAGCTTAGATCATCGCGGAGGGGAGGCGGAGAACTATGGCTACACCTTC; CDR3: CASSLDHRGGEAENYGYTF
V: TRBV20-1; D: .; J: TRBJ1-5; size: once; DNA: TGCAGTGCCCGTGAGGCAGTCCAACAGCCCCAGCATTTT; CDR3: CSAREAVQQPQHF
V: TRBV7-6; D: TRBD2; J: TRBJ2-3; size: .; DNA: TGTGCCAGCAGCTTCGCTTTTAGCGGGAGAGATTCAGATACGCAGTATTTT; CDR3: CASSFAFSGRDSDTQYF
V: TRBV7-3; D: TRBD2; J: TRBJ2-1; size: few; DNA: TGTGCCAGCAGCTTATGGGCTAGCGGGAGTAGTCCCAATGAGCAGTTCTTC; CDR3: CASSLWASGSSPNEQFF
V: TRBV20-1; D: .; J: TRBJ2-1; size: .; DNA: TGCAGTGCTCCCACTAGACTGGGTGAGCAGTTCTTC; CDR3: CSAPTRLGEQFF
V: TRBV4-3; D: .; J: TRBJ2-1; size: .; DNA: TGCGCCAGCAGCCCATCGAGACTACTCTCCTACAATGAGCAGTTCTTC; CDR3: CASSPSRLLSYNEQFF
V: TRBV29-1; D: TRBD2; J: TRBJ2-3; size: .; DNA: TGCAGCGTGTTACTAGCGGGAGATCGCCATACGCAGTATTTT; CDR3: CSVLLAGDRHTQYF
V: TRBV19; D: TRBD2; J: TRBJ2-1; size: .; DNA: TGTGCCAGTAGTACTCTAGCGGCGTATGAGCAGTTCTTC; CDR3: CASSTLAAYEQFF
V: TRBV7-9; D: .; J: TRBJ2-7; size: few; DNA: TGTGCCAGCAGCTTAGGTGTGCGTTCGGGCTACGAGCAGTACTTC; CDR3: CASSLGVRSGYEQYF
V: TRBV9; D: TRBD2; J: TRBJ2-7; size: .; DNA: TGTGCCAGCAGCGTGAGCGGGACCTCGTTCGAGCAGTACTTC; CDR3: CASSVSGTSFEQYF
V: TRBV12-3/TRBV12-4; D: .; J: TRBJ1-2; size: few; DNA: TGTGCCAGCAGATCCGCCGGGCCCTACACCTTC; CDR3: CASRSAGPYTF
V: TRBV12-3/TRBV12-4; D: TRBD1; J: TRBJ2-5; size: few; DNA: TGTGCCAGCAGCCCGACAGGGGGGTTCGAGACCCAGTACTTC; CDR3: CASSPTGGFETQYF
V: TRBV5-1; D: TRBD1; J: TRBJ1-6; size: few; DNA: TGCGCCAGCAGCCTCCAGGGGGCTGATTCACCCCTCCACTTT; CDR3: CASSLQGADSPLHF
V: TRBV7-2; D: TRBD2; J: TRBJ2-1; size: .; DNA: TGTGCCAGCAGCTTAGGAGGGGGAATAGGACTAGCAAAGGACAATGAGCAGTTCTTC; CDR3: CASSLGGGIGLAKDNEQFF
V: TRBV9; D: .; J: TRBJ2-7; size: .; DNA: TGTGCCAGCAGCGTAGGGAGGGAATCGGACTCCTACGAGCAGTACTTC; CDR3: CASSVGRESDSYEQYF
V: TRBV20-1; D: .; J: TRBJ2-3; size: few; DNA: TGCAGTGCTAGAGAGTCTTACTTAGGGGGGACAGATACGCAGTATTTT; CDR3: CSARESYLGGTDTQYF
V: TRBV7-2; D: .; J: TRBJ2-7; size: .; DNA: TGTGCCAGCAGCCTAGGCTACGGGAGTACCACCTACGAGCAGTACTTC; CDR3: CASSLGYGSTTYEQYF
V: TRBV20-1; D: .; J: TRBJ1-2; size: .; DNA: TGCAGTGCTAGAGATGTACAGAACTATGGCTACACCTTC; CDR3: CSARDVQNYGYTF
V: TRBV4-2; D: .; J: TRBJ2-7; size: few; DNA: TGTGCCAGCAGCCCCGAGGGGGGGTCCCGACACGAGCAGTACTTC; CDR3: CASSPEGGSRHEQYF
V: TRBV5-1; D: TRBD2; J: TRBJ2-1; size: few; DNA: TGCGCCAGCAGCCCCCCGGGACTAGCGGGGGTTCGATCCTACAATGAGCAGTTCTTC; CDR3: CASSPPGLAGVRSYNEQFF
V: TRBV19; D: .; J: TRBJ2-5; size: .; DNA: TGTGCCACCTCCGGCGCACGACAAGAGACCCAGTACTTC; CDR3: CATSGARQETQYF
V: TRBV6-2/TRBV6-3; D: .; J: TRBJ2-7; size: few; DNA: TGTGCCAGCACGGGCCCCCGTCCCGGGACTCAAGGGGCCTACGAGCAGTACTTC; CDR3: CASTGPRPGTQGAYEQYF
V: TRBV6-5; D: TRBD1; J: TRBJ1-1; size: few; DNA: TGTGCCAGCAAATCAGGGGGTATGAACACTGAAGCTTTCTTT; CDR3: CASKSGGMNTEAFF